These 25 T cell receptor beta chains came from one sample sequenced in a study of OX40 agonist ivuxolimab in advanced cancers. Assay: immunoSEQ multiplex PCR; the TCRdb copy retains only in-frame clones and omits some. Of over 60,000 clones listed, around 80% were seen once; the top ten hold roughly 6.2%. The material was CD4+ or CD8+ T cells sorted from blood, obtained in a trial of the OX40 agonist ivuxolimab. These receptors came from an adult with an advanced solid tumor such as melanoma, head and neck, liver or kidney cancer.

The chain uses TRBV15 and TRBJ1-2; D might be TRBD1 (6 bases). The CDR3 covers 14 residues. Per the germline V gene, CDR1 is LNHNV and CDR2 is YYDKDF (reference sequence). The V and J ends lost 5 bases and 0 bases respectively, with 10 bases between them. DNA of the CDR3: TGTGCCACCAGCCCTGACAGGTCTAACTATGGCTACACCTTC. Its translation: CATSPDRSNYGYTF.

The V and J genes are TRBV7-2 and TRBJ2-3; 8 bases map to TRBD2. Germline V gives CDR1 SGHTA, CDR2 FQGNSA. V was pared by 5 bases and J by 7 bases, with 8 bases of the junction left unmatched. The CDR3 sequence is 14 residues long. CDR3 DNA: TGTGCCAGCAGCGCTGCTAGCGGGCTAAATACGCAGTATTTT. Encoded protein: CASSAASGLNTQYF.

This clone is deemed medium-sized. The rearrangement joins TRBV19 to TRBJ1-5; a possible D gene is TRBD1 (6 bases). The CDR3 loop spans 15 amino acids. Germline CDR1 is LNHDA and CDR2 is SQIVND (reference sequence). V was trimmed by 5 bases and J by 5 bases, leaving 16 bases between them. CDR3 sequence (DNA): TGTGCCAGTAGTCCTTGGGCACAGGGTGATCAGCCCCAGCATTTT. Protein sequence: CASSPWAQGDQPQHF. Full variable domain (rest looked up from reference TRBV19 and TRBJ1-5): DGGITQSPKYLFRKEGQNVTLSCEQNLNHDAMYWYRQDPGQGLRLIYYSQIVNDFQKGDIAEGYSVSREKKESFPLTVTSAQKNPTAFYLCASSPWAQGDQPQHFGDGTRLSIL.

This chain joins TRBV7-6 and TRBJ1-1; D is unclear. This CDR3 spans 13 amino acids. V gave up 2 bases and J gave up 1 base, with 5 bases separating them. The V gene's germline CDR1 is SGHVS and CDR2 FNYEAQ. The CDR3 is CASSLSGNTEAFF. In nucleotides, the CDR3 is TGTGCCAGCAGCTTATCGGGGAACACTGAAGCTTTCTTT.

The chain recombines TRBV2 with TRBJ2-1; D is perhaps TRBD1 (5 bases). V was shortened by 2 bases and J by 12 bases, with 8 bases between the two germline ends. The CDR3 loop spans 11 amino acids. Germline V gene data show CDR1 as SNHLY and CDR2 as FYNNEI. The CDR3 sequence is CASSEQGGQFF. The CDR3 DNA is TGTGCCAGCAGTGAACAGGGTGGGCAGTTCTTC.

Only one count was recorded for this clone. The CDR3 coding sequence is TGTGCCAGCAGCCCCCGGTGGGTCCCTTTCTTT. This gives the protein CASSPRWVPFF. This sequence joins TRBV7-2 and TRBJ1-1; unclear D gene. V dropped 5 bases and J dropped 12 bases, with 13 bases sitting between them. From germline, CDR1 is SGHTA and CDR2 FQGNSA. This CDR3 region has 11 residues.

The V gene is TRBV30, the J gene TRBJ1-1; D remains ambiguous. The length of the CDR3 is 14 residues. Looked up from germline, CDR1 is GTSNPN and CDR2 is SVGIG (reference sequence). V was cut by 1 base and J by 5 bases, with 14 bases left in between. The CDR3 DNA follows: TGTGCCTGGAGTGACCATAGAGTCCTTACTGAAGCTTTCTTT. Its protein product is CAWSDHRVLTEAFF.

This clone was detected once. The chain combines TRBV7-2 with TRBJ1-1; 10 bases match TRBD1. The CDR3 extends over 13 amino acids. The V and J ends lost 4 bases and 11 bases, in that order; junction bases with no gene match: 7. Germline CDR1 and CDR2: SGHTA and FQGNSA. CDR3 sequence reads: CASSSGTGATAFF. The CDR3, as DNA: TGTGCCAGCAGCTCAGGGACAGGGGCGACGGCTTTCTTT. Combining the CDR3 with reference TRBV7-2 and TRBJ1-1 gives the whole variable domain GAGVSQSPSNKVTEKGKDVELRCDPISGHTALYWYRQSLGQGLEFLIYFQGNSAPDKSGLPSDRFSAERTGGSVSTLTIQRTQQEDSAVYLCASSSGTGATAFFGQGTRLTVV.

The rearrangement joins TRBV4-1 to TRBJ2-6; the D is unclear. Between the trimmed V and J ends, which lost 0 bases and 0 bases, there was a span of 6 bases. The germline gives CDR1 MGHRA, CDR2 YSYEKL. CDR3 length: 16 amino acids. This chain's CDR3 is CASSQEQSSGANVLTF. In nucleotides, the CDR3 is TGCGCCAGCAGCCAAGAACAGAGCTCTGGGGCCAACGTCCTGACTTTC.

The chain uses TRBV23-1 and TRBJ2-4; D remains unclear. TRBV23-1 is an open reading frame, and its role is uncertain. This CDR3 is built from 13 residues. The germline V and J ends were trimmed by 7 bases and 2 bases, with 9 bases remaining between them. As DNA, the CDR3 is TGCGCCAGCAACCAACCGACCAAAAACATTCAGTACTTC. It codes for CASNQPTKNIQYF.

The rearrangement uses TRBV6-5 and TRBJ1-4; tentative D call: TRBD1 (5 bases). Trimming left V 5 bases short and J 6 bases short, with 16 bases between. This CDR3 has 15 residues. Germline V gene data show CDR1 as MNHEY and CDR2 as SVGAGI. The CDR3 is CASSGTGRIDEKLFF. CDR3 nucleotides: TGTGCCAGCAGTGGAACAGGCAGGATCGATGAAAAACTGTTTTTT.

The gene calls are TRBV16 and TRBJ1-5; D gene unclear. The V gene lost 4 bases and the J gene lost 3 bases, with 4 bases spanning the gap. From germline, CDR1 is KGHSY and CDR2 FQNENV. This CDR3 comprises 12 residues. In DNA, the CDR3 is TGTGCCAGCAGCCTGCCCAATCAGCCCCAGCATTTT. It encodes CASSLPNQPQHF.

The genes are TRBV9 and TRBJ2-3, with 12 bases fitting TRBD2. The CDR3 sequence is 17 residues long. Germline CDR1 SGDLS, CDR2 YYNGEE. After removal of 3 bases from V and 6 bases from J, the junction contained 11 bases not matched to a gene. CDR3 nucleotide sequence: TGTGCCAGCAGCGGCTACGGACTAGCGGGATCTGAGGATACGCAGTATTTT. This sequence encodes CASSGYGLAGSEDTQYF.

This chain connects TRBV6-5 to TRBJ2-7; no definite D call. Deletions cut 0 bases from V and 2 bases from J, with 11 bases between. Germline values: CDR1 MNHEY, CDR2 SVGAGI. The CDR3 spans 15 residues. The CDR3 sequence is CASSYSINSPYEQYF. Here the CDR3 DNA reads TGTGCCAGCAGTTACTCGATAAACAGCCCCTACGAGCAGTACTTC.

CDR3 in amino acids: CASSPSQGVGTDTQYF. CDR3 DNA sequence: TGTGCCAGCAGTCCCTCCCAGGGGGTTGGCACAGATACGCAGTATTTT. V and J are TRBV27 and TRBJ2-3; TRBD1 aligns across 7 bases. Per germline, CDR1 MNHEY and CDR2 SMNVEV (reference sequence). CDR3 size: 16 residues. Trimming cost V 5 bases and J 1 base; bases outside gene matches: 9.

The chain carries TRBV28 and TRBJ2-7, with 8 bases aligning to TRBD1. The V segment lost 4 bases and the J segment 2 bases; nucleotides outside the gene matches: 1. Germline-derived CDR1 and CDR2 are MDHEN and SYDVKM. The CDR3 contains 13 residues. The CDR3 region has the DNA TGTGCCAGCAGTTGGGGACAGGCCTACGAGCAGTACTTC. This encodes CASSWGQAYEQYF.

The chain has TRBV2 and TRBJ1-5; 7 bases are a match to TRBD1. This CDR3 has 16 amino acids. V shed 10 bases and J 3 bases; nucleotides not matched to a gene: 15. Germline loops: CDR1 SNHLY, CDR2 FYNNEI. CDR3 sequence reads: CATKGGGIENNQPQHF. The CDR3 nucleotides read TGTGCCACCAAAGGGGGCGGGATAGAGAACAATCAGCCCCAGCATTTT.

This chain links TRBV6-6 with TRBJ2-1; D is uncertain. Germline CDR1 and CDR2: MNHNY and SVGAGI (reference sequence). The CDR3 is 15 amino acids. The germline V and J ends were trimmed by 0 bases and 3 bases, with 9 bases remaining between them. CDR3 nucleotide sequence: TGTGCCAGCAGTTACTCCCAGCAAGTCTACAATGAGCAGTTCTTC. This gives the protein CASSYSQQVYNEQFF.

DNA of the CDR3: TGTGCCTGGAACGAACTAGCCATAGGGGGGCAGTTCTTC. It encodes CAWNELAIGGQFF. The gene calls are TRBV30 and TRBJ2-1; TRBD1 or TRBD2 may be the D gene (6 bases each). The length of the CDR3 is 13 residues. Between the trimmed V and J ends, which lost 4 bases and 12 bases, there was a span of 19 bases. Germline CDR1 GTSNPN, CDR2 SVGIG (reference sequence). Looking up the rest from reference TRBV30 and TRBJ2-1 gives the full variable domain: SQTIHQWPATLVQPVGSPLSLECTVEGTSNPNLYWYRQAAGRGLQLLFYSVGIGQISSEVPQNLSASRPQDRQFILSSKKLLLSDSGFYLCAWNELAIGGQFFGPGTRLTVL.

The chain joins TRBV6-6 to TRBJ2-1; 10 bases are shared with TRBD2. The germline CDR1 and CDR2 sequences are MNHNY and SVGAGI (reference sequence). The CDR3 consists of 15 residues. V trimming: 6 bases; J trimming: 7 bases; junction bases outside the gene matches: 9. Here the CDR3 DNA reads TGTGCCAGCAGACCACTAGCGGGGTACGGGAATGAGCAGTTCTTC. Translating it yields CASRPLAGYGNEQFF.

V usage is TRBV2 and J usage is TRBJ1-4; 9 nucleotides agree with TRBD1. The V gene's germline CDR1 is SNHLY and CDR2 FYNNEI. V was clipped by 8 bases and J by 8 bases; unmatched bases: 6. The CDR3 runs to 13 residues. CDR3: CASRDRAQEKLFF. Written as DNA, the CDR3 is TGTGCCAGCCGGGACAGGGCACAGGAAAAACTGTTTTTT. Full variable domain (rest looked up from reference TRBV2 and TRBJ1-4): EPEVTQTPSHQVTQMGQEVILRCVPISNHLYFYWYRQILGQKVEFLVSFYNNEISEKSEIFDDQFSVERPDGSNFTLKIRSTKLEDSAMYFCASRDRAQEKLFFGSGTQLSVL.

The chain is built from TRBV5-4 and TRBJ2-2; 12 nucleotides match TRBD1. With 4 bases clipped from V and 0 bases from J, the junction kept 7 bases outside the gene matches. CDR1 is SGHNT, CDR2 YYREEE, per germline (reference sequence). The CDR3 loop spans 18 amino acids. This chain's CDR3 is CASSRGDRGQSNTGELFF. The CDR3 coding sequence is TGTGCCAGCAGCCGTGGGGACAGGGGGCAGTCGAACACCGGGGAGCTGTTTTTT.

The genes are TRBV10-1 and TRBJ1-6, with D hard to call. This CDR3 is built from 14 residues. Germline lookup yields CDR1 WNHNN and CDR2 SYGVQD (reference sequence). V was trimmed by 5 bases and J by 10 bases, leaving 15 bases between them. DNA of the CDR3: TGCGCCAGCAGTCAGAACCCTCGAGGATCACCCCTCCACTTT. Protein: CASSQNPRGSPLHF.

V usage is TRBV5-1 and J usage is TRBJ2-1; 7 nucleotides agree with TRBD2. V lost 3 bases and J lost 2; bases outside the gene matches: 17. Germline assignment: CDR1 SGHRS and CDR2 YFSETQ. The CDR3 length is 19 residues. The CDR3 region is CASSYNRLAQRPAYNEQFF. CDR3 DNA: TGCGCCAGCAGCTATAATAGACTAGCCCAAAGACCAGCCTACAATGAGCAGTTCTTC.

This sequence joins TRBV18 and TRBJ1-1; unclear D gene. The germline gives CDR1 KGHSH, CDR2 LQKENI. Trimming stripped 6 bases from V and 4 bases from J, with 12 bases between. This CDR3 region has 13 residues. The CDR3 coding sequence is TGTGCCAGCTCGTTTAATAAGGGCACTGAAGCTTTCTTT. It encodes CASSFNKGTEAFF.